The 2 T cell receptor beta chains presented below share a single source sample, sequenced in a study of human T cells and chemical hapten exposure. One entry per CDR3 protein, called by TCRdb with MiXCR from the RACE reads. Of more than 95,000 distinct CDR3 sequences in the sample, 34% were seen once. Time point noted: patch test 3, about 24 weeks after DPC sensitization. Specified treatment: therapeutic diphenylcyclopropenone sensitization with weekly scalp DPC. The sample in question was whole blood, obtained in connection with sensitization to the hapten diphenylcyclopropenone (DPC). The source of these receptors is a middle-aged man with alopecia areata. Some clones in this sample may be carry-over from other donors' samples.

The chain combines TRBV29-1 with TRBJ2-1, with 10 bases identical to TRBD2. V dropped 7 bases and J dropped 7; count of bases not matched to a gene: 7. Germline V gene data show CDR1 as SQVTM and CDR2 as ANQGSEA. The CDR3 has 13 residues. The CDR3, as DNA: TGCAGCGCTGGGACTAGCGTAGAGAATGAGCAGTTCTTC. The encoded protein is CSAGTSVENEQFF.

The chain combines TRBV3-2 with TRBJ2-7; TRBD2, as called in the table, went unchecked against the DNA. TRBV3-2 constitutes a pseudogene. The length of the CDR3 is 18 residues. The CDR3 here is CASSPGPATSGRALEQYV. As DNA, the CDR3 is TGTGCCAGCAGCCCCGGTCCGGCTACTAGCGGGAGGGCCCTTGAGCAGTACGTC.